One sample yielded the 3 T cell receptor beta chains listed below, sequenced in a study of blood T cell repertoires in COVID-19. Using immunoSEQ multiplex PCR, the repertoire was profiled, and TCRdb retains in-frame clones only, with some absent. The data contain some 120,000 clones, 70% to 90% of them singletons. Sequenced material: peripheral blood. Receptors were obtained from a woman aged 55-70 years with acute or convalescent COVID-19.

V is TRBV6-5 and J is TRBJ2-3; 9 bases agree with TRBD1. V lost 4 bases, J lost 4 bases, and 9 bases stayed unmatched. The CDR3 runs 16 residues. CDR1 MNHEY and CDR2 SVGAGI come from the germline V gene. The CDR3 DNA reads TGTGCCAGCAGTTCCGGACAGGGGATAGGCTCAGATACGCAGTATTTT. It yields the protein CASSSGQGIGSDTQYF.

This chain joins TRBV18 and TRBJ1-1; D is perhaps TRBD1 (5 bases). The length of the CDR3 is 14 residues. Germline CDR1 is KGHSH and CDR2 is LQKENI. V lost 8 bases and J 1 base, leaving 14 bases between the germline ends. The CDR3: CASRTGRGNTEAFF. The CDR3 DNA reads as TGTGCCAGCCGAACCGGGAGGGGGAACACTGAAGCTTTCTTT.

This clone was detected only a few times. V gene TRBV30 combines with J gene TRBJ2-7; 9 nucleotides align to TRBD1. Per the germline V gene, CDR1 is GTSNPN and CDR2 is SVGIG (reference sequence). The CDR3 sequence is 13 residues long. The V and J ends lost 5 bases and 3 bases, in that order; junction bases with no gene match: 5. The CDR3 bases are TGTGCCTGGGCCGGGACAGGGATCTACGAGCAGTACTTC. This translates into CAWAGTGIYEQYF.